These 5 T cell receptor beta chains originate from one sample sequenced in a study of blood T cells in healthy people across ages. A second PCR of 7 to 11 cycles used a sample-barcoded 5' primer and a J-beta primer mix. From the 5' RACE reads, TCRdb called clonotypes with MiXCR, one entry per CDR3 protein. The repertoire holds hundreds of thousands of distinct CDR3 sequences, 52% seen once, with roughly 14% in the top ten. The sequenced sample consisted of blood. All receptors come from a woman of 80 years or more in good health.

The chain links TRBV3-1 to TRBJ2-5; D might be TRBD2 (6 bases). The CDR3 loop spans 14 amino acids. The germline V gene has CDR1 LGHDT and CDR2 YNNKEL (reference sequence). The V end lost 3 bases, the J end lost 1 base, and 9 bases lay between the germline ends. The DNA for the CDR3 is TGTGCCAGCAGCCACGGGGGAAGCCAAGAGACCCAGTACTTC. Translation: CASSHGGSQETQYF.

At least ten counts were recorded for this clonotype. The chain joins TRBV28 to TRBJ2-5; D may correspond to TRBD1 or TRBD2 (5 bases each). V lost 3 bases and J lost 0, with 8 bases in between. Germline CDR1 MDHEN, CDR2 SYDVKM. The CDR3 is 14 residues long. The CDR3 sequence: CASSLRGDQETQYF. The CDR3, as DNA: TGTGCCAGCAGTTTGAGAGGGGACCAAGAGACCCAGTACTTC.

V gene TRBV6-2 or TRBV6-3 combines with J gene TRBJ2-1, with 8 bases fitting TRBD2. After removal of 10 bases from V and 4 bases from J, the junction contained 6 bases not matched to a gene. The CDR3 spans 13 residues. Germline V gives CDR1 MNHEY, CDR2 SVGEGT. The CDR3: CATSGGPYNEQFF. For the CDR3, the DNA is TGTGCCACCAGCGGGGGCCCTTACAATGAGCAGTTCTTC.

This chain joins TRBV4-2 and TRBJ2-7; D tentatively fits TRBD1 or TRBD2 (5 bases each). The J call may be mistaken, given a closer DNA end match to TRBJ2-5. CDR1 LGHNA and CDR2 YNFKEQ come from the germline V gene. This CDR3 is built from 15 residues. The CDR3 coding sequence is TGTGCCAGCAGCCAAGCCGCAGGGACCCAAGAGACCCAGTACTTC. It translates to CASSQAAGTQETQYF.

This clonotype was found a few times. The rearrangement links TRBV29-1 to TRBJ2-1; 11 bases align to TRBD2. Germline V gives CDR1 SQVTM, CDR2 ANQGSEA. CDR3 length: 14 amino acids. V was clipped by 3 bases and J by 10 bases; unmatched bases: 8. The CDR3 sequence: CSVDVAGGPGEQFF. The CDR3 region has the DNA TGCAGCGTTGACGTAGCGGGGGGGCCGGGAGAGCAGTTCTTC.